Following are 8 T cell receptor beta chains from one sample sequenced in a study of T cells in Graves' hyperthyroidism and ophthalmopathy. Amplified regions were TCR beta CDR3 sequences from RNA transcripts. HTBI primers drove first-round RT-PCR of the TCR CDR3. TCRdb passed the multiplex PCR reads through MiXCR, listing each CDR3 protein once. The table includes about 380,000 distinct CDR3 sequences, about 13% detected once. The sequencing sample was made of blood. Receptor source: a young man with Graves' hyperthyroidism that later progressed to Graves' ophthalmopathy.

This clonotype was seen at least ten times. This chain joins TRBV6-1 and TRBJ1-2, with TRBD1 identical over 8 bases. The CDR3 is 15 residues long. V lost 5 bases, J lost 3 bases, and 8 bases stayed unmatched. From germline, CDR1 is MNHNS and CDR2 SASEGT. CDR3 in amino acids: CASSPLTGADYGYTF. Here the CDR3 DNA reads TGTGCCAGCAGTCCCTTGACAGGGGCCGACTATGGCTACACCTTC.

This clonotype occurred a few times. The chain has TRBV6-1 and TRBJ2-7; D is possibly TRBD1 or TRBD2 (5 bases each). The V end lost 6 bases, the J end lost 2 bases, and 11 bases lay between the germline ends. The V gene's germline CDR1 is MNHNS and CDR2 SASEGT. This CDR3 is built from 13 residues. The DNA for the CDR3 is TGTGCCAGCAGGGGTGGGACCCCCTACGAGCAGTACTTC. Residues: CASRGGTPYEQYF.

The chain employs TRBV7-3 and TRBJ2-3; 7 positions agree with TRBD2. CDR3 size: 14 residues. In germline, CDR1 is SGHTA, CDR2 FQGTGA. V gave up 5 bases and J gave up 2 bases; unmatched junction bases: 4. The CDR3 sequence: CASSALADTDTQYF. For the CDR3, the DNA is TGTGCCAGCAGCGCCCTAGCGGACACAGATACGCAGTATTTT.

This clonotype was seen repeatedly, ten times or more. The genes are TRBV28 and TRBJ1-4; possible D gene TRBD1, 5 bases. Germline loops: CDR1 MDHEN, CDR2 SYDVKM. Trimming stripped 6 bases from V and 0 bases from J, with 14 bases between. The CDR3 is 16 amino acids. This CDR3 reads CASSARGGATNEKLFF. In DNA form, the CDR3 reads TGTGCCAGCAGCGCCCGGGGGGGGGCAACTAATGAAAAACTGTTTTTT. Together with reference TRBV28 and TRBJ1-4, the CDR3 gives the full variable domain: DVKVTQSSRYLVKRTGEKVFLECVQDMDHENMFWYRQDPGLGLRLIYFSYDVKMKEKGDIPEGYSVSREKKERFSLILESASTNQTSMYLCASSARGGATNEKLFFGSGTQLSVL.

There are a few counts of this clonotype. V usage is TRBV20-1 and J usage is TRBJ2-7; 7 nucleotides line up with TRBD2. Germline trimming cut 1 base from V and 2 bases from J; bases unmatched to any gene: 8. This CDR3 is built from 15 residues. Germline CDR1 DFQATT, CDR2 SNEGSKA (reference sequence). CDR3 nucleotides: TGCAGTGCTAGAGGCTTTAGGACTAGGACCTACGAGCAGTACTTC. It translates to CSARGFRTRTYEQYF.

This clonotype was detected many times. The chain uses TRBV28 and TRBJ1-1; maybe TRBD1 (6 bases). Germline V gives CDR1 MDHEN, CDR2 SYDVKM. V was cut by 5 bases and J by 1 base, with 11 bases left in between. The CDR3 length is 14 residues. The CDR3 DNA is TGTGCCAGCAGTCCCCGACAGGAGAACACTGAAGCTTTCTTT. It yields the protein CASSPRQENTEAFF.

There are many counts of this clonotype. This chain links TRBV28 with TRBJ1-2; possibly TRBD1 for D (5 bases). Germline lookup yields CDR1 MDHEN and CDR2 SYDVKM. Trimming took off 6 bases at V and 8 bases at J, with 22 bases between the two ends. The CDR3 loop spans 15 amino acids. In DNA form, the CDR3 reads TGTGCCAGCAGGCCACACTCCGGGACTAAAGGCGGCTACACCTTC. This translates into CASRPHSGTKGGYTF.

At least ten counts were recorded for this clonotype. The V gene is TRBV27, the J gene TRBJ1-6; possible D gene TRBD1, 5 bases. V was pared by 6 bases and J by 11 bases, with 20 bases between. The CDR3 is 15 amino acids. CDR1 is MNHEY, CDR2 SMNVEV, per germline (reference sequence). Written as DNA, the CDR3 is TGTGCCAGCAGCCCGGCCTTGACCGGGGGACCACCCCTCCACTTT. The encoded protein is CASSPALTGGPPLHF.